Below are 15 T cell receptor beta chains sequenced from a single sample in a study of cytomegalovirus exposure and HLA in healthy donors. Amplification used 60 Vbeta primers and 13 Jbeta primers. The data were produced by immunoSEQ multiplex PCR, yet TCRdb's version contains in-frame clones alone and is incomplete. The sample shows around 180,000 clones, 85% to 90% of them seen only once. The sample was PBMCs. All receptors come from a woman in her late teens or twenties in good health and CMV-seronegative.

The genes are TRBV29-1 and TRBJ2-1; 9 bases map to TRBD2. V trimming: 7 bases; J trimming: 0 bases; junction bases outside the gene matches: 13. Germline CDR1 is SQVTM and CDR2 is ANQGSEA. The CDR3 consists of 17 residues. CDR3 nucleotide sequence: TGCAGCGCAATCACCGGGACTAGCACTCTCTCCTACAATGAGCAGTTCTTC. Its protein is CSAITGTSTLSYNEQFF.

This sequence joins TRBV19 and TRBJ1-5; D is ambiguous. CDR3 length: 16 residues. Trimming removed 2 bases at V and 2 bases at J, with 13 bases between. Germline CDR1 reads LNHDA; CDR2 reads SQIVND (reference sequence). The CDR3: CASSIIFGYGNQPQHF. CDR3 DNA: TGTGCCAGTAGTATAATCTTCGGGTACGGCAATCAGCCCCAGCATTTT.

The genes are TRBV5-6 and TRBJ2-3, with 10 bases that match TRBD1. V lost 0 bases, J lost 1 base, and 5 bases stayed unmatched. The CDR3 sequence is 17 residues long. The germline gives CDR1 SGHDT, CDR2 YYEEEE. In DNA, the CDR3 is TGTGCCAGCAGCTTGGTCCGACAGGGGGCGCGCACAGATACGCAGTATTTT. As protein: CASSLVRQGARTDTQYF. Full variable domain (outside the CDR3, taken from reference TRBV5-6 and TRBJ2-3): DAGVTQSPTHLIKTRGQQVTLRCSPKSGHDTVSWYQQALGQGPQFIFQYYEEEERQRGNFPDRFSGHQFPNYSSELNVNALLLGDSALYLCASSLVRQGARTDTQYFGPGTRLTVL.

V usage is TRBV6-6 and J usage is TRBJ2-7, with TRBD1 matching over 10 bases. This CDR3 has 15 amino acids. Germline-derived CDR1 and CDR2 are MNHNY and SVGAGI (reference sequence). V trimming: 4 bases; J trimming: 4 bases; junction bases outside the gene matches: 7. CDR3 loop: CASSLPGQGTYEQYF. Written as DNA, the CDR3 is TGTGCCAGCAGTTTACCGGGACAGGGGACGTACGAGCAGTACTTC.

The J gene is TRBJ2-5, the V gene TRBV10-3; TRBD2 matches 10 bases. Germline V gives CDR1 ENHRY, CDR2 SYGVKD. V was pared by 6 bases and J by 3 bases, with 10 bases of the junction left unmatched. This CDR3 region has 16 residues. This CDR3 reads CAISRASGGHKETQYF. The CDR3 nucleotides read TGTGCCATCAGCAGGGCTAGCGGGGGACATAAAGAGACCCAGTACTTC.

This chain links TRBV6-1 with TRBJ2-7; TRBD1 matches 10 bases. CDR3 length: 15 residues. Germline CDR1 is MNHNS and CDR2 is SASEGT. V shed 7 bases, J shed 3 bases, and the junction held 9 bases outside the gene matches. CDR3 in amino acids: CASNPARTGGYEQYF. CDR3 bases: TGTGCCAGCAATCCTGCTAGGACAGGGGGCTACGAGCAGTACTTC.

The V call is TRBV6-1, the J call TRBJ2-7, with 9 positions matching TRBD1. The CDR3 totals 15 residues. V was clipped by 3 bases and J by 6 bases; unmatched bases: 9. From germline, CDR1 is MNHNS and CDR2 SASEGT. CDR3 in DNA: TGTGCCAGCAGTGACCGGACAGGGGATTCGAGCGAGCAGTACTTC. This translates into CASSDRTGDSSEQYF.

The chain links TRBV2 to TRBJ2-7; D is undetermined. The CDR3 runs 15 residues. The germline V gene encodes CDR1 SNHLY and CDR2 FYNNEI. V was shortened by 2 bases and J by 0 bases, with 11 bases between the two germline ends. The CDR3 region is CASSEQRASSYEQYF. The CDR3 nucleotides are TGTGCCAGCAGTGAACAGCGAGCTAGCTCCTACGAGCAGTACTTC.

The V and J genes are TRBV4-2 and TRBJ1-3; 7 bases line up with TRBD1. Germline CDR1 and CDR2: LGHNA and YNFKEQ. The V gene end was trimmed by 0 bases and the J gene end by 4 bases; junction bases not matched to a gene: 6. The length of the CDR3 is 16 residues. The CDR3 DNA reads TGTGCCAGCAGCCAAGATGGAAGGGGGCGCGGAAACACCATATATTTT. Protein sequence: CASSQDGRGRGNTIYF.

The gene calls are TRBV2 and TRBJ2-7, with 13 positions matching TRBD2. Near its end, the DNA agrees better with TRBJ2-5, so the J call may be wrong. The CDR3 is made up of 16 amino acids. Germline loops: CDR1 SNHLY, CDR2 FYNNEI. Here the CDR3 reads CATRGTSGIRQETQYF. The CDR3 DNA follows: TGTGCCACCCGCGGGACTAGCGGGATAAGACAAGAGACCCAGTACTTC.

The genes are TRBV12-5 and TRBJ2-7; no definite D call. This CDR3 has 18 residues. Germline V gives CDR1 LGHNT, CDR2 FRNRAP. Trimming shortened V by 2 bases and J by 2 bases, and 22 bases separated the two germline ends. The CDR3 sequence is CASGLILERDSAAYEQYF. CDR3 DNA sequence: TGTGCTAGTGGTTTGATATTGGAACGCGACTCGGCCGCCTACGAGCAGTACTTC. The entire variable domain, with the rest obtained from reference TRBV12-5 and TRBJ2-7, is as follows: DARVTQTPRHKVTEMGQEVTMRCQPILGHNTVFWYRQTMMQGLELLAYFRNRAPLDDSGMPKDRFSAEMPDATLATLKIQPSEPRDSAVYFCASGLILERDSAAYEQYFGPGTRLTVT.

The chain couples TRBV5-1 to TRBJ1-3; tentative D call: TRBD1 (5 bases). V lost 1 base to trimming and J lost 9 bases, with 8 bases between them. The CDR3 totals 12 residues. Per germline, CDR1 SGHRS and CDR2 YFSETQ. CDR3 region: CASSLPGRTIYF. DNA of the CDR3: TGCGCCAGCAGCTTGCCAGGGCGCACCATATATTTT.

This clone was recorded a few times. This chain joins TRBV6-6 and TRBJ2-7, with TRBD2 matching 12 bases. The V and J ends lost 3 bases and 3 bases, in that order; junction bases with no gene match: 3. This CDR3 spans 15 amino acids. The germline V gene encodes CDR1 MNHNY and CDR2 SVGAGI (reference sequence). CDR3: CASSYTSGGYYEQYF. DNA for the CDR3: TGTGCCAGCAGTTATACTAGCGGGGGGTACTACGAGCAGTACTTC.

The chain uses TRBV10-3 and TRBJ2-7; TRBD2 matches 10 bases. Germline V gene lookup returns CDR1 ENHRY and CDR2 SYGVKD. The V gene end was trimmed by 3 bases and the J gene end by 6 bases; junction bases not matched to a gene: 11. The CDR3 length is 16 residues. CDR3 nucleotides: TGTGCCATCAGTGATGATACTAGCGGGAAGGGTGGCGAGCAGTACTTC. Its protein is CAISDDTSGKGGEQYF.

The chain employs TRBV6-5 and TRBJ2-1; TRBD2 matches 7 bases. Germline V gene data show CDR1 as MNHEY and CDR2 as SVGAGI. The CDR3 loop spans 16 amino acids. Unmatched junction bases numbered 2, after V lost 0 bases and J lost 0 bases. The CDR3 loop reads CASSYSTSSSYNEQFF. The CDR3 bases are TGTGCCAGCAGTTACTCGACTAGCAGCTCCTACAATGAGCAGTTCTTC.